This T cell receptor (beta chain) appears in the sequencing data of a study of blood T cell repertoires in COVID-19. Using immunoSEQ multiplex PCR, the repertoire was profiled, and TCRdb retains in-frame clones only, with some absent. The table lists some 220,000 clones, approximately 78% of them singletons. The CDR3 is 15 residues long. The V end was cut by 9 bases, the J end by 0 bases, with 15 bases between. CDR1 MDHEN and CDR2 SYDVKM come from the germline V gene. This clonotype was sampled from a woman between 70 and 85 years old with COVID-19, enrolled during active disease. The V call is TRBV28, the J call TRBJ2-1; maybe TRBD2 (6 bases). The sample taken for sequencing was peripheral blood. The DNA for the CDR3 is TGTGCCAGTTGGGCGGGTAGCGGCTCCTACAATGAGCAGTTCTTC. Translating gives CASWAGSGSYNEQFF.